This T cell receptor (beta chain) was captured in a study of T-cell memory formation after mild COVID-19 (dated by TCRdb to the early 2020s). With respect to the entire study: TCR sequence clusters from the two donors were largely donor specific. In a couple of donors, T-cell clones that expanded and contracted after mild COVID-19 were tracked by sequencing TCRalpha and TCRbeta repertoires over time. The cohort comprised two young, previously healthy adult volunteers, one female and one male. General conclusions and limits of the study: Clones that contracted from day 15 to 85 showed balanced CD4/CD8 phenotypes, whereas a second wave of clones that expanded from day 15 to 37 leaned towards CD4+. Contracting CD4+ clones appeared mostly in the CM and EM memory subsets, whereas CD8+ clones were enriched in EMRA. Only a couple of mild cases were covered by the study, and larger cohorts that include severe cases with pre-infection samples were considered necessary. Whether the second-wave clones peaking on day 37 were SARS-CoV-2 specific was not confirmed. Some responding clones were found in pre-infection memory, which suggests that pre-existing cross-reactive memory T cells took part in the SARS-CoV-2 response.

Clipping removes 4 bases from V and 0 bases from J, with 7 as the unmatched junction base count. The germline V gene (reference sequence) gives CDR1 as LNHNV and CDR2 as YYDKDF. Taken from cysteine to phenylalanine, the CDR3 has 16 residues. The sequence is cut down to CDR3 DNA, 48 bases in frame from base 1. The sample was run on an Illumina NovaSeq 6000. cDNA libraries for TCRalpha and TCRbeta were prepared by 5'RACE using constant-segment primers, with sample barcodes and unique molecular identifiers added. RNA was extracted from every sample with Trizol reagent. Library amplification was performed in two PCR steps, and a second sample barcode and Illumina TruSeq adapters were introduced in the second step. Sequencing of the libraries was done on an Illumina NovaSeq, producing 2 x 150 bp paired-end reads. Per the authors' processing: Reads were demultiplexed and collapsed into UMI-guided consensus sequences with migec v1.2.7. Using mixcr v2.1.11, UMI consensuses were aligned to TRA and TRB V and J templates and then assembled into clonotypes. A clonotype was counted as expanded or contracted only if both edgeR and NoisET called the change significant, with noise models trained on biological replicates. For edgeR calls, a false discovery rate-adjusted p below 0.01 and a log2 fold-change threshold of 1 were applied. As an exploratory analysis of dynamics, max-normalized trajectories of the 1000 most abundant clonotypes were examined by PCA with hierarchical clustering. Separately sequenced CD4+ and CD8+ repertoires were used to assign a CD4 or CD8 phenotype to each responding clone. TCRdb took the public reads, trimmed them with fastp at Q25, ran MiXCR for clone calling and kept in-frame beta chains. Rows with one shared CDR3 protein collapse into an entry with the most common genes and DNA. The V and J calls were determined by TCRdb, not by the authors. In this sample the table shows around 400,000 distinct CDR3 sequences, around 24% of which occur a single time. In total, the top ten clones hold roughly 9.7% of the sample.

As concerns this clonotype: Its antigen remains unidentified. No quality values exist for individual bases; no much larger clone is one base distant.

Ficoll-Paque density gradient centrifugation was used to isolate PBMCs. Sequencing was done on a sample of PBMCs or a T cell subset sorted from them (not recorded which). The chain is encoded by TRBV15 joined to TRBJ2-7; 9 middle bases align to TRBD1. The clonotype was recovered from an adult woman who had mild COVID-19 (a few samples of this study predate the infection). The sample titles of this study are shuffled in the database, so cell type and time point are left out; the donor was told from shared clones. The nucleotide sequence reads TGTGCCACCAGCAAATATGGGACAGGGAACTCCTACGAGCAGTACTTC. Its amino acids are CATSKYGTGNSYEQYF.